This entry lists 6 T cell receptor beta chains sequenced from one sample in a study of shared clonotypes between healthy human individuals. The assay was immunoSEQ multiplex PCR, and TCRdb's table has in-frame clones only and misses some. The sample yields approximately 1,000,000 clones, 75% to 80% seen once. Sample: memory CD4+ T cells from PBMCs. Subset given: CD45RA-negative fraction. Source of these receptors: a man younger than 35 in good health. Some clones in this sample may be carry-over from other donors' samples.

CDR3 in amino acids: CASSKSGNTDTQYF. CDR3 coding DNA: TGCGCCAGCAGCAAGAGCGGTAACACAGATACGCAGTATTTT. This chain uses TRBV5-1 with TRBJ2-3; D is possibly TRBD2 (5 bases). CDR3 length: 14 amino acids. Trimming removed 4 bases at V and 2 bases at J, with 11 bases between. Germline-derived CDR1 and CDR2 are SGHRS and YFSETQ.

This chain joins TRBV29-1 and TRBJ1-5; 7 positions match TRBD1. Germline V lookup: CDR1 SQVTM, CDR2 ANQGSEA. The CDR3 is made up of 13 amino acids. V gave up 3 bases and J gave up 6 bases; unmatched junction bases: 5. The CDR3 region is CSVEGGGGQPQHF. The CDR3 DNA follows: TGCAGCGTTGAGGGAGGGGGCGGTCAGCCCCAGCATTTT.

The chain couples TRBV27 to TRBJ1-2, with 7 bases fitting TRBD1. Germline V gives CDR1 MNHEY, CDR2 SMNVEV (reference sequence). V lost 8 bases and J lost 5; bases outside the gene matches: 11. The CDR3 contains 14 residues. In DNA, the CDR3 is TGTGCCAGCCCGCCTCAGGGGGGCTATTATGGCTACACCTTC. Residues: CASPPQGGYYGYTF.

CDR3 coding DNA: TGTGCCAGCAGCACCCGGGGGGGGACTGATCTCTACAATGAGCAGTTCTTC. It is translated as CASSTRGGTDLYNEQFF. The genes are TRBV6-4 and TRBJ2-1; 8 nucleotides align to TRBD2. The V gene end was trimmed by 6 bases and the J gene end by 3 bases; junction bases not matched to a gene: 13. The CDR3 has 17 amino acids. Germline V gene lookup returns CDR1 MRHNA and CDR2 SNTAGT.

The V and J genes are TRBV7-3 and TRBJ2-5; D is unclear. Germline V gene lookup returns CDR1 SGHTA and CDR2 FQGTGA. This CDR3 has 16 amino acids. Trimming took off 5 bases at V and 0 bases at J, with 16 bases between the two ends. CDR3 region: CASSKAPGQYQETQYF. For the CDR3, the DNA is TGTGCCAGCAGCAAAGCCCCGGGTCAGTACCAAGAGACCCAGTACTTC.

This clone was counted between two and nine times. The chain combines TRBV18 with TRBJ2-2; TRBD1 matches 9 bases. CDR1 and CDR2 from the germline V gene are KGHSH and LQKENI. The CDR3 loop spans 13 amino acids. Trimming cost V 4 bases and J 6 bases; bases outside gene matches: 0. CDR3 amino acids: CASSRQGAGELFF. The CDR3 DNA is TGTGCCAGCTCACGACAGGGGGCCGGGGAGCTGTTTTTT.